This TCR beta chain was recorded in a study of shared clonotypes between healthy human individuals. Overall study findings and caveats: Clonotype sharing among donors, it was expected, would be affected by sequencing depth.

Naive CD8 populations comprised CD45RO-negative cells positively selected for CCR7, excluding terminally differentiated effector memory CD45RA+ cells. This CDR3 spans 18 amino acids. V was trimmed by 3 bases and J by 0 bases, leaving 21 bases between them. Germline V gives CDR1 SGHTA, CDR2 FQGNSA. Every immunoSEQ plate was one replicate of a subset's evenly spread DNA. Using immunoSEQ multiplex PCR, the repertoire was profiled, and TCRdb retains in-frame clones only, with some absent. The repertoire holds about 800,000 clones, roughly 96% seen once, with around 0.25% in the top ten. As for this clone: Its cognate antigen is unknown.

The receptor was derived from a young man in good health. The rearrangement uses TRBV7-2 and TRBJ2-7, with a possible D match to TRBD1 (5 bases). The specimen was naive CD8+ T cells sorted from blood. This CDR3 reads CASSFHLSTVRNSYEQYF. The CDR3 region has the DNA TGTGCCAGCAGCTTTCACTTGTCGACAGTACGGAACTCCTACGAGCAGTACTTC.